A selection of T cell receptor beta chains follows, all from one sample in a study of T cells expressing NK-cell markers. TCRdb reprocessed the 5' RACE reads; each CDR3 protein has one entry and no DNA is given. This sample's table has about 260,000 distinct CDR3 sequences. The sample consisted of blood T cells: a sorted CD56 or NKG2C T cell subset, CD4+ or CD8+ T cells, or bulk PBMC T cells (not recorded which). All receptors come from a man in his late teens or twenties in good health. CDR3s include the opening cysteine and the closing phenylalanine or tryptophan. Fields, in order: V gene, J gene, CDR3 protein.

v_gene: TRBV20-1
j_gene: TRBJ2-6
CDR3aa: CSARSVLAGGSSGANVLTF

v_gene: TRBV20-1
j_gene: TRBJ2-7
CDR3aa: CSARRPGGGRGEQYF

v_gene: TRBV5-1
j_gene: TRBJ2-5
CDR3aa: CASSLRLAGGQETQYF

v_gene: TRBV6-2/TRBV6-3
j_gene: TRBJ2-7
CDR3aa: CASSLTGGYYEQYF

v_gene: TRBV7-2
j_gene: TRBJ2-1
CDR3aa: CASSRTRLAGISNEQFF

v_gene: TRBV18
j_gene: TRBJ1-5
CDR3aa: CASSPQPANQPQHF

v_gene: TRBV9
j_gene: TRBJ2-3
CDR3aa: CASSAGGPDTQYF

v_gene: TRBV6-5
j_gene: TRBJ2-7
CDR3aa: CASKREEAGGYEQYF

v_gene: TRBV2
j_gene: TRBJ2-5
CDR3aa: CASSLSPPETQYF

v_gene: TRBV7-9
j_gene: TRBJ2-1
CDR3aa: CASSPEVLQFF

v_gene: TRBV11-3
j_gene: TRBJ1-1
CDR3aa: CASSLDSMGGNTEAFF

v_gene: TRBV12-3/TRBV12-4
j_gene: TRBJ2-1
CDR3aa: CASSLVVRANEQFF

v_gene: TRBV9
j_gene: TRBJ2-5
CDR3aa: CASSETGGGETQYF

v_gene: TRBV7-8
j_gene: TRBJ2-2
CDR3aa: CASSLGRRGTGELFF

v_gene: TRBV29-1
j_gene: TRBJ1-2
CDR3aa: CSVGKGGSGGGYTF

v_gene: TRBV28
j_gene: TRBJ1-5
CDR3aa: CASSFRVAQPQHF

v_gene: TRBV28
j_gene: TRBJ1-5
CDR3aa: CASSKYGTGPQHF

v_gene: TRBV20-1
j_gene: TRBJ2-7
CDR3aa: CSASRPDRGIYEQYF

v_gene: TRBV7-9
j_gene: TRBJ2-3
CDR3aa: CASSLALASGSTDTQYF

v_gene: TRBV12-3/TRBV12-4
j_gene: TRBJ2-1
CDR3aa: CASRLRDTMGNEQFF

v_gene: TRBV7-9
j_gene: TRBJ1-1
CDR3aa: CASSSWVGMNTEAFF

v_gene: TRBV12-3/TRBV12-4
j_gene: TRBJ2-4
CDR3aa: CASIHSGGTAKNIQYF

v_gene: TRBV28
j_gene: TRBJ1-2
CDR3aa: CASSLQENYGYTF

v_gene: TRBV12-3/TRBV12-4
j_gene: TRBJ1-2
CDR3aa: CASSPETERLFGYTF

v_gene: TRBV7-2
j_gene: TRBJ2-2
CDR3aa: CASSLGHADTGELFF

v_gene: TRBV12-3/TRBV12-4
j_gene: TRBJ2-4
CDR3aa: CASSYHGQTNTIAKNIQYF

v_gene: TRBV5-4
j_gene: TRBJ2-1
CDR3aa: CASSLGSSETNNEQFF

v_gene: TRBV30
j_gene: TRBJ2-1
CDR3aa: CAWSVWWTSGQTHEQFF

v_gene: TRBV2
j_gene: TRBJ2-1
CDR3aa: CASSADRGTYNEQFF

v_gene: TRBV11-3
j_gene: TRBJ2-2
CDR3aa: CASTRTGGAGELFF

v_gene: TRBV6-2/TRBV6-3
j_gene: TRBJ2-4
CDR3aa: CASSYASLAGVSKNIQYF

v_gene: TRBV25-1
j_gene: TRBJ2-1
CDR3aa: CASSTGLESNEQFF

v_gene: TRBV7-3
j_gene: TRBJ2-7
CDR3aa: CASSPTGTSGNEQYF

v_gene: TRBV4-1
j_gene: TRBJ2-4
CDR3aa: CASSQYWQGTAKNIQYF

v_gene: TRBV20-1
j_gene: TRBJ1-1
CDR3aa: CSARAHFGGAEAFF

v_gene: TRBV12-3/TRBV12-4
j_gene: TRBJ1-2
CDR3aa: CASSLSDYYGYTF

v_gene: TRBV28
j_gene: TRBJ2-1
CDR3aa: CASQGLWSANEQFF

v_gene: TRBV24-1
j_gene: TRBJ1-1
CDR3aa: CATSVDGEAFF

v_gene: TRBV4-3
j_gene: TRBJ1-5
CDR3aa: CASSQDLRRGPDSNQPQHF

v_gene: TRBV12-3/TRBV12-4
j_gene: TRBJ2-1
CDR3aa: CASRRTREQFF

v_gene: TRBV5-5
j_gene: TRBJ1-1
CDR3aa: CASRERQGNTEAFF

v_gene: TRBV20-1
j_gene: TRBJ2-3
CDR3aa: CSATPLTSGSTDTQYF

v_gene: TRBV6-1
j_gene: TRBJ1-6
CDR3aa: CASNQGQGAIGSPLHF

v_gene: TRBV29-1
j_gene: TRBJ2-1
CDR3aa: CSVEELYNEQFF

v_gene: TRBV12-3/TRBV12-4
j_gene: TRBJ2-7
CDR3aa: CASSLGDGPFRKYF

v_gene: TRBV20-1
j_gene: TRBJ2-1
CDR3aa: CSARMIHEQFF

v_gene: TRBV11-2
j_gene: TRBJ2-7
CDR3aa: CASRKIGGGEQYF

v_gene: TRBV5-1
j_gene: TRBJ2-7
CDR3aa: CASSRNTGSRTNSYEQYF